The source of this T cell receptor beta chain is a study of shared clonotypes between healthy human individuals. The CDR3 contains 16 residues. Losses at the gene ends were 6 bases for V and 4 bases for J; bases not matched to a gene: 13. General observations from the study: The study generally estimated greater richness for naive than memory subsets.

About 30,000 T cell genomes (approximately 0.2 ug DNA) went into each sorted-subset replicate. The method was immunoSEQ multiplex PCR; TCRdb's version includes in-frame clones alone and lacks a portion of them. Found here are about 1.5 million clones, roughly 96% of them singletons; the top ten hold roughly 1.2%. Turning to this clone: Its antigen is unknown.

Sequences were obtained from naive CD4+ T cells sorted from blood. Subset of the sample: CD45RA+ positively selected. This sequence originates from a young man in good health. The chain is built from TRBV5-3 and TRBJ2-1; 7 nucleotides line up with TRBD1. TRBV5-3 qualifies as an ORF whose function is uncertain. CDR3 sequence reads: CARIHDRDRSYNEQFF. DNA of the CDR3: TGTGCCAGAATCCACGACAGGGACCGGTCGTACAATGAGCAGTTCTTC.